Listed below are T cell receptor beta chains from one sample, sequenced in a study of regulatory T cells in long-lasting Graves disease. TCRdb recomputed calls from the multiplex PCR reads with MiXCR, one row per CDR3 protein. The sample holds about 470,000 distinct CDR3 sequences, less than 25% seen once. The sample consisted of peripheral blood mononuclear cells (PBMCs), taken when the disease was refractory, from a patient treated with antithyroid drugs. These receptors all stem from a female donor with Graves disease. Both conserved end residues are part of each CDR3.

j_call v_call cdr3_aa
TRBJ2-7 TRBV7-9 CASSGDSRAYEQYF
TRBJ2-7 TRBV27 CAAGRTYEQYF
TRBJ1-6 TRBV28 CAGVSRGLGPPLHF
TRBJ2-7 TRBV6-1 CATPPGGISSEQYF
TRBJ1-5 TRBV19 CARTDPGTDSNQPQHF
TRBJ2-7 TRBV20-1 CSAHPPSYEQYF
TRBJ1-2 TRBV6-1 CAIQPLKGRSNYGYTF
TRBJ2-5 TRBV29-1 CSVGTGVGVSGTQYF
TRBJ2-5 TRBV11-2 CASSTRLQETQYF
TRBJ2-5 TRBV9 CASSVGVTETQYF
TRBJ2-7 TRBV6-1 CASQREMDWSSYEQYF
TRBJ2-7 TRBV12-3/TRBV12-4 CASSRPGLATEQYF
TRBJ2-5 TRBV12-3/TRBV12-4 CASSSRQGALGTQYF
TRBJ1-1 TRBV12-3/TRBV12-4 CASSPSGHRNTEAFF
TRBJ2-7 TRBV27 CASSSPAGGAYEQYF
TRBJ1-5 TRBV6-5 CASSYVKSSNQPQHF
TRBJ2-1 TRBV3-1 CASSHPGTSAFNEQFF
TRBJ1-2 TRBV7-2 CASSEAPGDFGYGYTF
TRBJ2-3 TRBV7-3 CASSWWTGTGTDTQYF
TRBJ2-5 TRBV13 CASSSGLAVETQYF
TRBJ1-5 TRBV7-2 CASSLVDRGALIHSNQPQHF
TRBJ2-7 TRBV30 CAWKDRQYEQYF
TRBJ2-7 TRBV7-3 CASSLGGRERYF
TRBJ2-6 TRBV20-1 CSASTGTGADVLTF
TRBJ2-7 TRBV20-1 CSAVPRDEQYF
TRBJ1-1 TRBV19 CASSHTVRRIEAFF
TRBJ2-7 TRBV18 CASSSRTGVSYEQYF
TRBJ2-7 TRBV7-6 CASSLAQDGYEQYF
TRBJ1-6 TRBV6-7 CASRDRAENSPLHF
TRBJ2-3 TRBV2 CASGLDISSTDTQYF
TRBJ1-2 TRBV28 CASSASWTGWSDGYTF
TRBJ2-7 TRBV11-1 CASSLAGQPYEQYF